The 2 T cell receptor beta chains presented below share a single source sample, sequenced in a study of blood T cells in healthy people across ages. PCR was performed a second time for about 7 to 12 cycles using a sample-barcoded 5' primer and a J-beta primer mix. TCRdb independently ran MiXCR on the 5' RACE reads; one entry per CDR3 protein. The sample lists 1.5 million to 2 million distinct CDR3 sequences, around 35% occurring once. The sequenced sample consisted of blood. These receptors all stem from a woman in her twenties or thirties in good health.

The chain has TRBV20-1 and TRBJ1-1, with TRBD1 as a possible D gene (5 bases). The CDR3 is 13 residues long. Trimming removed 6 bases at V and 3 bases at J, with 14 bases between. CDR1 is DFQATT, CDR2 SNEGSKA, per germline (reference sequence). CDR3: CSAIGTADTEAFF. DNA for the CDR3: TGCAGTGCAATTGGGACGGCCGACACTGAAGCTTTCTTT.

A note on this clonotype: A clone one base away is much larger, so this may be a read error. CDR3 protein: CSVEEVNSYNEQYF. Written as DNA, the CDR3 is TGCAGCGTTGAGGAGGTTAACTCCTACAATGAGCAGTACTTC. This sequence joins TRBV29-1 and TRBJ2-1; D possibly corresponds to TRBD2 (5 bases). The DNA end is more similar to TRBJ2-7, so the J call may be wrong. Germline CDR1 and CDR2: SQVTM and ANQGSEA. This CDR3 region has 14 residues.